This paragraph reports one T cell receptor (beta chain). The antigen remains undetermined. The authors prepared UMI-labeled TRB cDNA libraries by 5' RACE. TCRdb re-analyzed the 5' RACE reads; it lists each CDR3 protein once, without DNA. The sample totals about 130,000 distinct CDR3 sequences. CD8+ T cell subsets were each sorted in triplicate, 300,000 cells apiece. The sample belongs to a study of CXCR3-negative and CXCR3-positive naive CD8 T cells. Findings of the study overall: Relative to CXCR3-negative naive cells, CXCR3-positive naive cells had more hydrophobic TRB CDR3s. Each naive subset displayed comparably high diversity, whereas memory CD8+ cells displayed much lower diversity.

Germline CDR1 DFQATT, CDR2 SNEGSKA (reference sequence). This CDR3 contains 15 residues. The sample consisted of naive CXCR3- CD8+ T cells from blood. Indicated subset: CD45RO-CCR7+CD27+CD95- naive CD8+ T cells lacking CXCR3 (TNR3-). The chain is built from TRBV20-1 and TRBJ2-1; TCRdb gives TRBD1 as the D gene, but with no DNA this cannot be confirmed. This receptor was identified in a human donor in good health. Some clones in this sample may be carry-over from other donors' samples. CDR3: CSAREVGQSYNEQFF.